This T cell receptor beta chain is from a study of blood T cell repertoires in COVID-19. Overall study context: Acute and convalescent COVID-19 samples came from the United States, Italy and Spain. From T cells, B-cell-depleted T cells, or PBMCs came the material, which was cDNA or gDNA.

Under the authors' procedure: Scientists estimated how many nucleated cells there were by amplifying reference gene primers. This table comes from immunoSEQ multiplex PCR, and its TCRdb copy is limited to in-frame clones, with some not included. D and trimming come from the DNA, and the V and J calls and clone size come from that table. Of 100,000 to 150,000 clones in the sample, over 75% are singletons; the top ten hold approximately 3.3%. This CDR3 spans 16 amino acids. Germline trimming cut 1 base from V and 5 bases from J; bases unmatched to any gene: 4. Looked up from germline, CDR1 is LNHNV and CDR2 is YYDKDF (reference sequence).

The receptor comes from a woman aged 60-75 years with acute or convalescent COVID-19. The genes are TRBV15 and TRBJ2-3; 12 bases align to TRBD2. The sequenced sample consisted of peripheral blood. DNA for the CDR3: TGTGCCACCAGCAGAGGACTAGCGGGAGCTGAAGATACGCAGTATTTT. It is translated as CATSRGLAGAEDTQYF.